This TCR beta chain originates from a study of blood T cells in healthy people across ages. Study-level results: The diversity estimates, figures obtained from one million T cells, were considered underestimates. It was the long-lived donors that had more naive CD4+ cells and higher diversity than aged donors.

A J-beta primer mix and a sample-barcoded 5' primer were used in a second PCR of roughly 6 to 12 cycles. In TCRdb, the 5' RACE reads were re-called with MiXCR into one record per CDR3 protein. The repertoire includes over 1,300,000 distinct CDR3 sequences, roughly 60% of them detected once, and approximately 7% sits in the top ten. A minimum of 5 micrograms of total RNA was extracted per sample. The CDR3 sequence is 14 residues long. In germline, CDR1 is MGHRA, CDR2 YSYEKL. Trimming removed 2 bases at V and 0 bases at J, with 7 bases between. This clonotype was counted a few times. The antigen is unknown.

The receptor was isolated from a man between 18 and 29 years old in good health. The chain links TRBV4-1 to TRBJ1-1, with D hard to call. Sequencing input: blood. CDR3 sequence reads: CASSQTPVNTEAFF. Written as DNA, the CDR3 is TGCGCCAGCAGCCAAACACCCGTGAACACTGAAGCTTTCTTT.